This record looks at one T cell receptor beta chain sequence and its context. This entry comes from a study of blood T cell repertoires in COVID-19. Study as a whole: COVID-19 samples collected from the United States, Italy and Spain covered acute and convalescent phases.

Trimming at V came to 3 bases and at J to 2 bases, leaving 5 bases not matched to a gene. The germline V gene has CDR1 LGHDT and CDR2 YNNKEL (reference sequence). The CDR3 is 16 amino acids. The repertoire was sequenced with immunoSEQ multiplex PCR; TCRdb's copy has only in-frame clones and lacks some. The sample shows approximately 89,000 clones, more than 75% of them seen only once. The chain employs TRBV3-1 (or the pseudogene TRBV3-2) and TRBJ2-5, with 11 bases fitting TRBD2. The sample taken for sequencing was peripheral blood. The origin of this receptor is a woman in her 70s with acute or convalescent COVID-19. CDR3 in DNA: TGTGCCAGCAGCCAGGCGGGACTAGCGGATCAAGAGACCCAGTACTTC. Amino acids: CASSQAGLADQETQYF.